This entry lists 30 T cell receptor beta chains sequenced from one sample in a study of shared clonotypes between healthy human individuals. CD45RO-negative CD8 cells positively selected for CCR7 made up the naive population, which excluded terminally differentiated effector memory CD45RA+ cells. Produced via immunoSEQ multiplex PCR; TCRdb's table is partial and in-frame only. The sample carries about 2.1 million clones, about 93% recorded once. The sample was naive CD8+ T cells from PBMCs. The receptors derive from a man aged 18 to 29 in good health. Some clones in this sample may be carry-over from other donors' samples.

The chain has TRBV28 and TRBJ1-2, with a possible D match to TRBD1 (5 bases). The CDR3 length is 13 residues. Trimming removed 5 bases from V and 3 bases from J, with 10 bases in between. Germline V lookup: CDR1 MDHEN, CDR2 SYDVKM. In nucleotides, the CDR3 is TGTGCCAGCAGTCCGGGACGGGACTATGGCTACACCTTC. Its protein product is CASSPGRDYGYTF.

The J gene is TRBJ1-1, the V gene TRBV4-1; D unresolved. From germline, CDR1 is MGHRA and CDR2 YSYEKL. The CDR3 totals 12 residues. V was cut by 4 bases and J by 5 bases, with 8 bases left in between. The CDR3 sequence: CASSLGRTEAFF. The CDR3 DNA is TGCGCCAGCAGCCTCGGACGGACTGAAGCTTTCTTT.

This rearrangement joins TRBV7-3 to TRBJ1-1; D may be TRBD1 (5 bases). The ends were cut back, 2 bases at V and 2 bases at J, with 18 bases in the middle. The CDR3 totals 17 residues. Germline V gene lookup returns CDR1 SGHTA and CDR2 FQGTGA. CDR3 bases: TGTGCCAGCAGCTTATTTTATCGGGACGGCGGTAACACTGAAGCTTTCTTT. Amino acids: CASSLFYRDGGNTEAFF.

A remark on this clone: Additional DNA sequences in this sample encode the identical CDR3. The V and J genes are TRBV11-2 and TRBJ2-7; D uncertain. CDR1 is SGHAT, CDR2 FQNNGV, per germline. The CDR3 has 14 amino acids. V was clipped by 1 base and J by 3 bases, with 10 bases between them. The CDR3, as DNA: TGTGCCAGCAGCTTAGGTAGAAGAGGCTACGAGCAGTACTTC. Translating gives CASSLGRRGYEQYF.

The rearrangement links TRBV19 to TRBJ2-4, with D perhaps matching TRBD1 (5 bases). Germline V gene data show CDR1 as LNHDA and CDR2 as SQIVND (reference sequence). The V end was cut by 9 bases, the J end by 1 base, with 13 bases between. The CDR3 is 14 residues long. Here the CDR3 reads CASGPAGAKNIQYF. In nucleotides, the CDR3 is TGTGCCAGCGGGCCAGCAGGGGCCAAAAACATTCAGTACTTC.

J is TRBJ1-4 and V is TRBV5-4; D is uncertain. Germline loops: CDR1 SGHNT, CDR2 YYREEE (reference sequence). The CDR3 spans 12 residues. The CDR3, as DNA: TGTGCGGTCGGGGTACCTAATGAAAAACTGTTTTTT. It is translated as CAVGVPNEKLFF. The complete variable domain, with remaining parts taken from reference TRBV5-4 and TRBJ1-4, reads ETGVTQSPTHLIKTRGQQVTLRCSSQSGHNTVSWYQQALGQGPQFIFQYYREEENGRGNFPPRFSGLQFPNYSSELNVNALELDDSALYLCAVGVPNEKLFFGSGTQLSVL.

This sequence joins TRBV7-9 and TRBJ1-5, with unresolved D. V lost 5 bases to trimming and J lost 2 bases, with 13 bases between them. Germline V gene sequence: CDR1 SEHNR, CDR2 FQNEAQ (reference sequence). CDR3 length: 15 residues. CDR3 nucleotides: TGTGCCAGCAGCCATGGGTGGGTTGGCAATCAGCCCCAGCATTTT. Translation gives CASSHGWVGNQPQHF.

The CDR3 nucleotides are TGCGCCAGCAGCCCTACCCCAGCGGGAGCACTCACCGGGGAGCTGTTTTTT. Translation: CASSPTPAGALTGELFF. The chain uses TRBV4-1 and TRBJ2-2, with 8 bases identical to TRBD2. The CDR3 contains 17 residues. The V segment lost 4 bases and the J segment 4 bases; nucleotides outside the gene matches: 11. Germline CDR1 is MGHRA and CDR2 is YSYEKL.

This chain joins TRBV25-1 and TRBJ2-1; 10 positions agree with TRBD2. The CDR3 contains 16 residues. The germline gives CDR1 MGHDK, CDR2 SYGVNS. The trim removed 4 bases at V and 4 bases at J, leaving 7 bases unmatched. The CDR3 DNA sequence: TGTGCCAGCAGTGCTAGCGGGGGAAGCCTATACAATGAGCAGTTCTTC. Translated, it gives CASSASGGSLYNEQFF.

The J gene is TRBJ1-2, the V gene TRBV28; TRBD1 matches 9 bases. This CDR3 region has 16 residues. Germline values: CDR1 MDHEN, CDR2 SYDVKM. The V segment lost 1 base and the J segment 7 bases; nucleotides outside the gene matches: 10. The CDR3 region is CASSLLLGTGMIGYTF. CDR3 in DNA: TGTGCCAGCAGTTTATTGTTGGGGACAGGGATGATTGGCTACACCTTC.

This chain joins TRBV28 and TRBJ2-3, with 10 bases that match TRBD2. V lost 1 base, J lost 0 bases, and 10 bases stayed unmatched. This CDR3 comprises 19 residues. Germline V lookup: CDR1 MDHEN, CDR2 SYDVKM. In nucleotides, the CDR3 is TGTGCCAGCAGTTTATCTAGCGGGAGAAGATCCCCTAGCACAGATACGCAGTATTTT. Amino acid sequence: CASSLSSGRRSPSTDTQYF.

As for this clone: Other nucleotide sequences from this sample produce the same CDR3. The chain combines TRBV5-1 with TRBJ1-2; D may be TRBD1 (5 bases). Germline CDR1 SGHRS, CDR2 YFSETQ. V gave up 3 bases and J gave up 2 bases, with 14 bases separating them. CDR3 size: 15 residues. CDR3 sequence reads: CASSSTGTANYGYTF. The DNA of the CDR3 is TGCGCCAGCAGCTCGACCGGGACGGCCAACTATGGCTACACCTTC.

The rearrangement uses TRBV19 and TRBJ1-1; 7 bases align to TRBD1. The trim removed 1 base at V and 9 bases at J, leaving 14 bases unmatched. CDR3 length: 16 amino acids. Germline CDR1 is LNHDA and CDR2 is SQIVND (reference sequence). The CDR3 nucleotides read TGTGCCAGTAGTATAGGGACAGGCGCGGTGTTATACCAAGCTTTCTTT. As protein: CASSIGTGAVLYQAFF. Full variable domain (rest looked up from reference TRBV19 and TRBJ1-1): DGGITQSPKYLFRKEGQNVTLSCEQNLNHDAMYWYRQDPGQGLRLIYYSQIVNDFQKGDIAEGYSVSREKKESFPLTVTSAQKNPTAFYLCASSIGTGAVLYQAFFGQGTRLTVV.

The chain carries TRBV28 and TRBJ1-2; 9 nucleotides match TRBD1. The CDR3 sequence is 14 residues long. The germline gives CDR1 MDHEN, CDR2 SYDVKM. V lost 7 bases to trimming and J lost 5 bases; unmatched junction nucleotides: 8. The CDR3 is CASTIPGTGYGYTF. CDR3 nucleotide sequence: TGTGCCAGCACCATCCCCGGGACAGGGTATGGCTACACCTTC.

In nucleotides, the CDR3 is TGTGCCAGCAGAGGACAGGACAACACCATATATTTT. Protein: CASRGQDNTIYF. The V gene is TRBV6-1, the J gene TRBJ1-3; 7 bases match TRBD1. This CDR3 is built from 12 residues. Germline V gene lookup returns CDR1 MNHNS and CDR2 SASEGT. Losses at the gene ends were 6 bases for V and 7 bases for J; bases not matched to a gene: 3.

The V call is TRBV9, the J call TRBJ1-2, with 8 bases aligning to TRBD1. CDR1 SGDLS and CDR2 YYNGEE come from the germline V gene. The CDR3 covers 18 residues. V dropped 4 bases and J dropped 0; count of bases not matched to a gene: 14. In nucleotides, the CDR3 is TGTGCCAGCAGCTCACATGGACAGGGAGTGGGGGCTAACTATGGCTACACCTTC. It specifies CASSSHGQGVGANYGYTF.

V gene TRBV9 combines with J gene TRBJ2-1; 10 bases fit TRBD2. This CDR3 has 16 amino acids. V lost 1 base, J lost 8 bases, and 9 bases stayed unmatched. CDR1 and CDR2 (germline): SGDLS, YYNGEE. The CDR3 region is CASSVTRLAGSDEQFF. The CDR3 DNA is TGTGCCAGCAGCGTAACCCGACTAGCGGGCTCCGATGAGCAGTTCTTC.

This chain connects TRBV7-9 to TRBJ1-2; 7 bases fit TRBD1. The CDR3 consists of 18 residues. V lost 4 bases and J lost 2; bases outside the gene matches: 16. CDR1 SEHNR and CDR2 FQNEAQ come from the germline V gene (reference sequence). The CDR3 region is CASSSTGVGGGTNYGYTF. The CDR3 DNA reads TGTGCCAGCAGCTCCACAGGGGTTGGAGGGGGAACCAACTATGGCTACACCTTC.

CDR3 region: CASSLHRRNMNTEAFF. CDR3 in DNA: TGTGCCAGCAGCTTGCATCGTAGGAATATGAACACTGAAGCTTTCTTT. V usage is TRBV5-6 and J usage is TRBJ1-1; D uncertain. The CDR3 loop spans 16 amino acids. Germline loops: CDR1 SGHDT, CDR2 YYEEEE. Trimming shortened V by 1 base and J by 0 bases, and 13 bases separated the two germline ends.

The rearrangement uses TRBV4-2 and TRBJ2-3, with a possible D match to TRBD2 (6 bases). V shed 4 bases and J shed 3 bases, with 11 bases lying between them. This CDR3 is built from 14 residues. Germline CDR1 is LGHNA and CDR2 is YNFKEQ. In DNA, the CDR3 is TGTGCCAGCAGCCCAGAGGGAGGTACAGATACGCAGTATTTT. This translates into CASSPEGGTDTQYF.

This clone was found once. This specimen includes other DNA sequences encoding the same CDR3. The chain links TRBV6-5 to TRBJ2-1; 10 bases map to TRBD2. From germline, CDR1 is MNHEY and CDR2 SVGAGI. CDR3 size: 15 residues. The V gene end was trimmed by 2 bases and the J gene end by 4 bases; junction bases not matched to a gene: 2. CDR3 sequence (DNA): TGTGCCAGCAGTTACGGGACTAGCGTGTACAATGAGCAGTTCTTC. Translating gives CASSYGTSVYNEQFF.

This clone was detected only a few times. The chain carries TRBV27 and TRBJ1-1, with 9 nucleotides matching TRBD1. This CDR3 region has 14 residues. Losses at the gene ends were 6 bases for V and 1 base for J; bases not matched to a gene: 3. Per germline, CDR1 MNHEY and CDR2 SMNVEV (reference sequence). This CDR3 reads CASRTDRGNTEAFF. The DNA of the CDR3 is TGTGCCAGCAGGACGGACAGGGGGAACACTGAAGCTTTCTTT.

This clone was detected once. CDR3 amino acids: CASSQVGQDLNGYTF. CDR3 nucleotides: TGTGCCAGCAGCCAAGTGGGACAGGATCTAAATGGCTACACCTTC. This chain links TRBV14 with TRBJ1-2, with 8 bases matching TRBD1. The V and J ends lost 1 base and 6 bases, in that order; junction bases with no gene match: 7. The CDR3 loop spans 15 amino acids. CDR1 SGHDN and CDR2 FVKESK come from the germline V gene.

The chain is built from TRBV4-1 and TRBJ2-2; D gene uncertain. Trimming removed 4 bases from V and 7 bases from J, with 10 bases in between. The CDR3 contains 13 residues. Germline-derived CDR1 and CDR2 are MGHRA and YSYEKL. The CDR3 DNA reads as TGCGCCAGCAGCCCCAACCTGGGCGGGGAGCTGTTTTTT. This translates into CASSPNLGGELFF.

J is TRBJ1-1 and V is TRBV6-6; TRBD1 matches at 11 bases. Trimming cost V 6 bases and J 11 bases; bases outside gene matches: 11. In germline, CDR1 is MNHNY, CDR2 SVGAGI (reference sequence). The CDR3 is made up of 14 amino acids. This chain's CDR3 is CASRPRTGGGGAFF. The CDR3 region has the DNA TGTGCCAGCAGACCTCGGACAGGGGGCGGCGGGGCTTTCTTT.

CDR3 nucleotide sequence: TGTGCCAGCAGTCCGAAGTCCTACGGACAGGCCAGCTATGGCTACACCTTC. Translation: CASSPKSYGQASYGYTF. The J gene is TRBJ1-2, the V gene TRBV11-2; 7 bases align to TRBD1. The CDR3 is made up of 17 amino acids. Germline CDR1 SGHAT, CDR2 FQNNGV. With V trimmed by 6 bases and J by 4 bases, 17 bases remained unmatched.

The V and J genes are TRBV11-2 and TRBJ2-5; no clear D gene. Trimming took 0 bases from V and 0 from J, leaving 14 bases between them. CDR3 length: 17 residues. Germline V gene sequence: CDR1 SGHAT, CDR2 FQNNGV. The CDR3 DNA follows: TGTGCCAGCAGCTTAGATCGGGTGCGCAGGTACCAAGAGACCCAGTACTTC. As protein: CASSLDRVRRYQETQYF.

This chain connects TRBV7-8 to TRBJ2-5, with TRBD2 identical over 10 bases. The CDR3 consists of 15 residues. J lost 4 bases, V lost 5 bases, and 7 bases had no gene match. From germline, CDR1 is SGHVS and CDR2 FQNEAQ. In DNA form, the CDR3 reads TGTGCCAGCAGCAACAGCGGGAGGGGCCGAGAGACCCAGTACTTC. Residues: CASSNSGRGRETQYF.

This clone was detected once. V usage is TRBV4-3 and J usage is TRBJ2-5; D possibly corresponds to TRBD1 (6 bases). The ends were cut back, 6 bases at V and 2 bases at J, with 16 bases in the middle. Germline loops: CDR1 LGHNA, CDR2 YSLEER. This CDR3 region has 15 residues. CDR3: CASSPISGAQETQYF. The CDR3 DNA follows: TGCGCCAGCAGTCCAATATCAGGGGCACAAGAGACCCAGTACTTC.

The gene calls are TRBV4-1 and TRBJ1-2; TRBD1 aligns across 9 bases. Germline trimming cut 0 bases from V and 3 bases from J; bases unmatched to any gene: 11. The CDR3 length is 18 residues. Germline-derived CDR1 and CDR2 are MGHRA and YSYEKL. CDR3 bases: TGCGCCAGCAGCCAAGAACGACAGGGGGGAATTTGGGACTATGGCTACACCTTC. Its protein product is CASSQERQGGIWDYGYTF.